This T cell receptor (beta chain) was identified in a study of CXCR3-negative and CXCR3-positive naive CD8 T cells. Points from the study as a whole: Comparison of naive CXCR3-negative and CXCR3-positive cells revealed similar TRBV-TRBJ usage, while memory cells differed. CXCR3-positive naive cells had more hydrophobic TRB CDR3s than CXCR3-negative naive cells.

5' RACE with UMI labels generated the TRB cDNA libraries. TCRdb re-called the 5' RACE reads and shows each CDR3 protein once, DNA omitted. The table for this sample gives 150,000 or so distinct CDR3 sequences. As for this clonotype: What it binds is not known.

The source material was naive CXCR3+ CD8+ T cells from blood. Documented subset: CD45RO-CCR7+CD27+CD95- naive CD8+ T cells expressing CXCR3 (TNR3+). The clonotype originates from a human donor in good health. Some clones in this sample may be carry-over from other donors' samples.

CDR3 in amino acids: CASSLGTVNNEKLFF. The gene calls are TRBV5-5 and TRBJ1-4. From germline, CDR1 is SGHKS and CDR2 YYEKEE (reference sequence). This CDR3 contains 15 residues.